A single sample is the source of the 21 T cell receptor beta chains below, sequenced in a study of identical twins' blood T cells. TCRdb reprocessed the 5' RACE reads with MiXCR, giving one entry per CDR3 protein. The repertoire includes 400,000 or so distinct CDR3 sequences, around 30% of them detected once, and about 6.1% sits in the top ten. Sequenced input: PBMCs. The receptors here all came from a woman aged 18 to 49 in good health.

This clonotype is classed as medium-sized. The chain recombines TRBV6-2 or TRBV6-3 with TRBJ2-7; 11 nucleotides align to TRBD2. The germline V gene encodes CDR1 MNHEY and CDR2 SVGEGT. CDR3 size: 14 residues. V was pared by 2 bases and J by 3 bases, with 0 bases of the junction left unmatched. CDR3 nucleotides: TGTGCCAGCAGTTACGGGACTAGCGGCTACGAGCAGTACTTC. Amino acid sequence: CASSYGTSGYEQYF.

In its sample, this clonotype was seen many times. The rearrangement uses TRBV2 and TRBJ1-1; possibly TRBD1 for D (5 bases). CDR1 is SNHLY, CDR2 FYNNEI, per germline. The CDR3 runs to 14 residues. V was cut by 6 bases and J by 5 bases, with 16 bases left in between. The CDR3 sequence: CASRETRAGTEAFF. In DNA, the CDR3 is TGTGCCAGCAGGGAGACCAGGGCGGGGACTGAAGCTTTCTTT.

The chain has TRBV15 and TRBJ1-4; D not certain. In germline, CDR1 is LNHNV, CDR2 YYDKDF (reference sequence). The CDR3 has 13 residues. V was shortened by 0 bases and J by 8 bases, with 7 bases between the two germline ends. The CDR3 spells CATSRDQGEKLFF. As DNA, the CDR3 is TGTGCCACCAGCAGAGATCAAGGGGAAAAACTGTTTTTT.

This clonotype has a handful of counts. The genes are TRBV2 and TRBJ2-7; TRBD2 matches at 7 bases. The CDR3 totals 17 residues. J lost 0 bases, V lost 5 bases, and 13 bases had no gene match. The germline gives CDR1 SNHLY, CDR2 FYNNEI. The CDR3 DNA reads TGTGCCAGCAGTCCCGAACCCCACAGGACTAGCTCCTACGAGCAGTACTTC. It yields the protein CASSPEPHRTSSYEQYF.

The chain employs TRBV18 and TRBJ1-1; D unresolved. The CDR3 contains 13 residues. V shed 11 bases and J shed 5 bases, with 18 bases lying between them. CDR1 is KGHSH, CDR2 LQKENI, per germline. In nucleotides, the CDR3 is TGTGCCCGCCCACCGAATACGGAGACTGAAGCTTTCTTT. Translated: CARPPNTETEAFF.

This clonotype was counted a few times. This rearrangement joins TRBV7-2 to TRBJ2-1; D is unclear. V lost 1 base, J lost 11 bases, and 9 bases lay in between. Germline assignment: CDR1 SGHTA and CDR2 FQGNSA. The CDR3 contains 12 residues. The CDR3 here is CASSLDGVKQFF. The DNA for the CDR3 is TGTGCCAGCAGCTTAGATGGGGTAAAGCAGTTCTTC.

The rearrangement links TRBV4-1 to TRBJ2-2, with D unclear. There are 14 residues in the CDR3. Germline V gene lookup returns CDR1 MGHRA and CDR2 YSYEKL. With 4 bases removed from V and 3 bases from J, the gap between germline ends came to 9 bases. The CDR3 loop reads CASSPSPDTGELFF. CDR3 DNA sequence: TGCGCCAGCAGCCCCTCGCCCGACACCGGGGAGCTGTTTTTT.

The rearrangement joins TRBV12-3 or TRBV12-4 to TRBJ1-1; TRBD1 aligns across 7 bases. The CDR3 extends over 12 amino acids. With 3 bases clipped from V and 8 bases from J, the junction kept 3 bases outside the gene matches. The CDR3 sequence is CASSFPGQEAFF. As DNA, the CDR3 is TGTGCCAGCAGTTTCCCGGGACAGGAAGCTTTCTTT.

This clonotype was seen repeatedly, ten times or more. The chain combines TRBV20-1 with TRBJ2-7, with D uncertain. The CDR3 spans 12 residues. The germline V gene encodes CDR1 DFQATT and CDR2 SNEGSKA (reference sequence). Trimming removed 0 bases at V and 6 bases at J, with 9 bases between. The CDR3 loop is CSARDLKGEQYF. In DNA form, the CDR3 reads TGCAGTGCTAGAGATCTAAAGGGCGAGCAGTACTTC.

CDR3 region: CSARDHGYGYTF. The CDR3 bases are TGCAGCGCCAGGGATCACGGCTATGGCTACACCTTC. This sequence joins TRBV29-1 and TRBJ1-2, with D maybe TRBD1 (5 bases). Germline V gene lookup returns CDR1 SQVTM and CDR2 ANQGSEA. The CDR3 totals 12 residues. Trimming cost V 7 bases and J 4 bases, with 13 bases left between them.

This chain uses TRBV5-4 with TRBJ2-5, with a tentative D call TRBD2 (6 bases). V lost 0 bases to trimming and J lost 2 bases, with 11 bases between them. The CDR3 runs to 15 residues. CDR1 SGHNT and CDR2 YYREEE come from the germline V gene (reference sequence). CDR3 residues: CASSLEGSGQETQYF. The CDR3 DNA sequence: TGTGCCAGCAGCTTGGAGGGTAGCGGACAAGAGACCCAGTACTTC.

The chain links TRBV18 to TRBJ1-1, with a possible D match to TRBD1 (5 bases). The V gene's germline CDR1 is KGHSH and CDR2 LQKENI. Trimming pared 2 bases from V and 1 base from J, leaving 11 bases between. The length of the CDR3 is 15 residues. The CDR3 DNA reads TGTGCCAGCTCACCATCCAGGAGGGGGAACACTGAAGCTTTCTTT. As protein: CASSPSRRGNTEAFF.

This chain links TRBV12-3 or TRBV12-4 with TRBJ1-2; the D gene is possibly TRBD1 (5 bases). The CDR3 covers 13 residues. With 2 bases removed from V and 8 bases from J, the gap between germline ends came to 12 bases. CDR3 residues: CASSLSTGRGYTF. CDR3 bases: TGTGCCAGCAGTTTATCTACAGGACGAGGCTACACCTTC.

The CDR3 DNA is TGCAGCGTTGTAGCGGGAGATCACAATGAGCAGTTCTTC. Its translation: CSVVAGDHNEQFF. The chain is built from TRBV29-1 and TRBJ2-1; 9 positions agree with TRBD2. CDR1 is SQVTM and CDR2 is ANQGSEA in the germline V gene. The CDR3 consists of 13 residues. J gave up 5 bases and V 4 bases, and 3 bases lay outside the gene matches.

The J gene is TRBJ2-5, the V gene TRBV3-1; no firm D call. Trimming shortened V by 6 bases and J by 5 bases, and 7 bases separated the two germline ends. Germline V gene sequence: CDR1 LGHDT, CDR2 YNNKEL (reference sequence). CDR3 length: 11 amino acids. This chain's CDR3 is CASSHIETQYF. The CDR3 DNA reads TGTGCCAGCAGTCATATCGAGACCCAGTACTTC.

About this clonotype: At one end, the junction sequence differs from germline, possibly due to a read error. The genes are TRBV14 and TRBJ1-2, with D tentatively TRBD1 (6 bases). CDR3 length equals 14 residues. Germline V gene sequence: CDR1 SGHDN, CDR2 FVKESK. The CDR3 loop reads CASSRQASNYSYTF. CDR3 DNA: TGTGCCAGCAGCCGACAGGCGTCTAACTATAGCTACACCTTC.

Worth noting for this clonotype: Germline and junction disagree at one end, which may indicate a read error. J is TRBJ2-3 and V is TRBV4-2, with TRBD1 identical over 9 bases. CDR3 length equals 16 residues. In germline, CDR1 is LGHNA, CDR2 YNFKEQ. The CDR3 protein is CASSLRTGEITYTQYF. Written as DNA, the CDR3 is TGTGCCAGCAGCCTGAGGACAGGGGAGATCACATATACGCAGTATTTT.

This clonotype showed up just a few times. The chain recombines TRBV9 with TRBJ2-2, with TRBD2 as a possible D gene (7 bases). Germline CDR1 and CDR2: SGDLS and YYNGEE. Trimming shortened V by 0 bases and J by 6 bases, and 15 bases separated the two germline ends. This CDR3 contains 16 residues. The CDR3 here is CASSVGGGGGSGELFF. The CDR3, as DNA: TGTGCCAGCAGCGTAGGGGGGGGCGGAGGTTCCGGGGAGCTGTTTTTT. The full variable domain, completed using reference TRBV9 and TRBJ2-2, is DSGVTQTPKHLITATGQRVTLRCSPRSGDLSVYWYQQSLDQGLQFLIQYYNGEERAKGNILERFSAQQFPDLHSELNLSSLELGDSALYFCASSVGGGGGSGELFFGEGSRLTVL.

This clonotype was seen a handful of times. The chain carries TRBV20-1 and TRBJ2-1, with 13 bases matching TRBD2. Germline loops: CDR1 DFQATT, CDR2 SNEGSKA (reference sequence). This CDR3 is 14 amino acids long. V shed 5 bases, J shed 7 bases, and the junction held 5 bases outside the gene matches. DNA for the CDR3: TGCAGTGCTTCCGGGACTAGCGGGATGAATGAGCAGTTCTTC. Translated, it gives CSASGTSGMNEQFF.

This clonotype was counted only a few times. The chain links TRBV6-5 to TRBJ2-7; TRBD1 matches 7 bases. The V segment lost 6 bases and the J segment 3 bases; nucleotides outside the gene matches: 5. Germline values: CDR1 MNHEY, CDR2 SVGAGI. There are 13 residues in the CDR3. The CDR3 nucleotides are TGTGCCAGCAGATACGGGACAGACTACGAGCAGTACTTC. Encoded protein: CASRYGTDYEQYF.

This chain links TRBV7-9 with TRBJ1-2; perhaps TRBD1 as D (6 bases). The CDR3 runs to 14 residues. V was shortened by 4 bases and J by 4 bases, with 13 bases between the two germline ends. Per the germline V gene, CDR1 is SEHNR and CDR2 is FQNEAQ (reference sequence). The CDR3 DNA is TGTGCCAGCAGCTCACAGGGTGTCCTCTATGGCTACACCTTC. Amino acids: CASSSQGVLYGYTF.